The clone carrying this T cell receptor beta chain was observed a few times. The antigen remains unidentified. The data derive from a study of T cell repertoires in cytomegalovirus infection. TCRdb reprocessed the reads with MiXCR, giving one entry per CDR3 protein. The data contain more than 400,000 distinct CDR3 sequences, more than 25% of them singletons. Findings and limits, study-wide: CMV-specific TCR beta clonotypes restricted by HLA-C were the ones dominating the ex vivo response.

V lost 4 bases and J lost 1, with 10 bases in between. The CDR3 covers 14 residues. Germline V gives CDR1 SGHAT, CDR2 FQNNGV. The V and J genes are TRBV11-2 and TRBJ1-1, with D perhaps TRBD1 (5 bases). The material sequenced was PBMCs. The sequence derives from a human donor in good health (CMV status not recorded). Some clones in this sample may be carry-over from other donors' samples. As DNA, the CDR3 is TGTGCCAGCAGCTCCAGAAGGGGGAACACTGAAGCTTTCTTT. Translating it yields CASSSRRGNTEAFF.